The rows below give T cell receptor beta chains drawn from one sample of a study of OX40 agonist ivuxolimab in advanced cancers. Sequencing used immunoSEQ multiplex PCR; TCRdb keeps in-frame clones, though not all of them. Of around 35,000 clones detected, approximately 72% appear once; the ten largest clones hold about 13%. The material was CD4+ or CD8+ T cells sorted from blood, obtained in a trial of the OX40 agonist ivuxolimab. These receptors came from an adult with an advanced solid tumor such as melanoma, head and neck, liver or kidney cancer. Each CDR3 is given with its conserved first and last residue. A D gene is named only where the DNA matches it firmly. A row's size may be missing; if present it is once, few, many or a size class.

d_call clone_size j_call v_call cdr3_nt cdr3_aa
- - TRBJ2-1 TRBV27 TGTGCCAGCAGAGTTGGCCGGCAGGCCCAGAATGAGCAGTTCTTC CASRVGRQAQNEQFF
TRBD2 - TRBJ2-2 TRBV5-6 TGTGCCAGCAGCTTGGGGCCTAGCGGTGGCACCGGGGAGCTGTTTTTT CASSLGPSGGTGELFF
TRBD2 - TRBJ2-5 TRBV2 TGTGCCAGCACCCGACTAGCGGGGGGGCGGGAGACCCAGTACTTC CASTRLAGGRETQYF
TRBD1 few TRBJ1-2 TRBV27 TGTGCCAGCAGAAACAGGGGTGGCTACACCTTC CASRNRGGYTF
TRBD2 - TRBJ2-1 TRBV30 TGTGCCTGGAGCGGGGGGGCCTTAAATGAGCAGTTCTTC CAWSGGALNEQFF
- - TRBJ2-2 TRBV28 TGTGCCAGCAGTTTACAGCGGGGGGAGCTGTTTTTT CASSLQRGELFF
- - TRBJ1-5 TRBV19 TGTGCCAGTAGTATAGAGGGACCTTTGTGGAATCAGCCCCAGCATTTT CASSIEGPLWNQPQHF
TRBD2 once TRBJ2-7 TRBV28 TGTGCCAGCAGTCCACCGGGACTAGCGGGAGACTCCGAGCAGTACTTC CASSPPGLAGDSEQYF
- - TRBJ2-7 TRBV28 TGTGCCAGCAGTTTCCCCGAAGGGGGAGGATACGAGCAGTACTTC CASSFPEGGGYEQYF
- - TRBJ2-1 TRBV6-6 TGTGCCAGCACCCCCCCCCATAAGAGGGACAATGAGCAGTTCTTC CASTPPHKRDNEQFF
- - TRBJ1-1 TRBV14 TGTGCCAGCAGCCCCGGACCTGATACTGAAGCTTTCTTT CASSPGPDTEAFF
- - TRBJ2-7 TRBV28 TGTGCCAGCAGTTCACCAATCCGGGACGCCTACGAGCAGTACTTC CASSSPIRDAYEQYF
- - TRBJ2-3 TRBV7-3 TGTGCCAGCAGCTTACGGGGCGGTTACCCCCCGGGGACGCAGTATTTT CASSLRGGYPPGTQYF
- - TRBJ1-2 TRBV11-2 TGTGCCAGCAGCTTAACGGAACGTGATGGCTACACCTTC CASSLTERDGYTF
- few TRBJ2-7 TRBV30 TGTGCCTGGAGTTACGGCAGCACCTACGAGCAGTACTTC CAWSYGSTYEQYF
TRBD1 - TRBJ1-1 TRBV2 TGTGCCAGCAGTGCACGACAGGGACCCCCGAACACTGAAGCTTTCTTT CASSARQGPPNTEAFF
- - TRBJ2-1 TRBV7-9 TGTGCCAGCAGCTTGCTAATAGGGACCCAATACAATGAGCAGTTCTTC CASSLLIGTQYNEQFF
TRBD1 - TRBJ1-3 TRBV5-6 TGTGCCAGCAGCTGGGGACAGGGAGTAGCTGGAAACACCATATATTTT CASSWGQGVAGNTIYF
- - TRBJ2-1 TRBV6-1 TGTGCCAGCAGTGAGGGACGGACTCTGAGCTCCTACAATGAGCAGTTCTTC CASSEGRTLSSYNEQFF
- large TRBJ1-1 TRBV9 TGTGCCAGCAGCGGAAGCAACACTGAAGCTTTCTTT CASSGSNTEAFF
TRBD1 medium-sized TRBJ1-1 TRBV5-5 TGTGCCAGCAGCTTTCAACAGGGGCTGAGGAACACTGAAGCTTTCTTT CASSFQQGLRNTEAFF
TRBD1 once TRBJ1-6 TRBV28 TGTGCCAGCAGTTCAGGACAGGGGAATTCACCCCTCCACTTT CASSSGQGNSPLHF
- few TRBJ1-2 TRBV2 TGTGCCAGCACGCCTGGAGGGTCCCTTAGGAGCTACACCTTC CASTPGGSLRSYTF
- - TRBJ2-3 TRBV30 TGTGCCTGGAGTCTACGGGGGGATACGCAGTATTTT CAWSLRGDTQYF
TRBD1 - TRBJ2-7 TRBV5-6 TGTGCCAGCAGCTTGGAGGGGACAGGGGAGTCCGAGCAGTACTTC CASSLEGTGESEQYF
TRBD2 - TRBJ2-1 TRBV28 TGTGCCAGCACCCCCCTCGGAGGACGGGAGGACAATGAGCAGTTCTTC CASTPLGGREDNEQFF
- once TRBJ1-1 TRBV6-1 TGTGCCAGCAGTGAGACCAGGGCCCTAATTACTGAAGCTTTCTTT CASSETRALITEAFF
- - TRBJ1-3 TRBV28 TGTGCCAGCAGTCGTACAGGGGGAAACACCATATATTTT CASSRTGGNTIYF
TRBD1 medium-sized TRBJ2-7 TRBV5-1 TGCGCCAGCTCTAGACTTCCGGGACAGGGTTCCTACGAGCAGTACTTC CASSRLPGQGSYEQYF
TRBD2 once TRBJ2-5 TRBV2 TGTGCCAGCAGTCACCCTAGCGGGGGGGGCAGGCCAGACCGGGCTCAAGAGACCCAGTACTTC CASSHPSGGGRPDRAQETQYF
- - TRBJ1-1 TRBV15 TGTGCCACCAGCAGAGATTTAACGAGGAACACTGAAGCTTTCTTT CATSRDLTRNTEAFF
TRBD1 - TRBJ2-7 TRBV9 TGTGCCAGCAGCCCCCGGGACAGGGCCTACGAGCAGTACTTC CASSPRDRAYEQYF
TRBD1 - TRBJ1-5 TRBV5-6 TGTGCCAGCAGCGCTGGACAGGGTCGGAGCAATCAGCCCCAGCATTTT CASSAGQGRSNQPQHF
- medium-sized TRBJ1-1 TRBV20-1 TGCAGTGCTCACCACAGGGCTGAAGCTTTCTTT CSAHHRAEAFF
- - TRBJ2-3 TRBV5-4 TGTGCCAGCACCATCCTAAGGCGGGACGGGTCGGATACGCAGTATTTT CASTILRRDGSDTQYF
- - TRBJ2-3 TRBV7-9 TGTGCCAGCAGCCCAATCACAGATACGCAGTATTTT CASSPITDTQYF
- - TRBJ2-1 TRBV4-2 TGTGCCAGCAGCCAAGATCGGAGGGTAGATGAGCAGTTCTTC CASSQDRRVDEQFF
TRBD1 - TRBJ2-7 TRBV30 TGTGCCTGGAGCCCAGGGACAGCCACCTACGAGCAGTACTTC CAWSPGTATYEQYF
- - TRBJ2-2 TRBV7-6 TGTGCCAGCAGCTTAGTTCGGGGGAACACCGGGGAGCTGTTTTTT CASSLVRGNTGELFF
TRBD2 once TRBJ2-1 TRBV5-4 TGTGCCAGCAGCTTGGCTCGAGCGGGATCCTACAATGAGCAGTTCTTC CASSLARAGSYNEQFF
- - TRBJ2-1 TRBV7-2 TGTGCCAGCAGCTCAAGGGGGGGGTACAATGAGCAGTTCTTC CASSSRGGYNEQFF
- - TRBJ2-1 TRBV19 TGTGCCAGTAGTATAACCCCTTGGGTTGAGCAGTTCTTC CASSITPWVEQFF
TRBD1 - TRBJ1-1 TRBV5-5 TGTGCCAGCAGCTTATACAGGGGGTTCACTGAAGCTTTCTTT CASSLYRGFTEAFF
- - TRBJ2-1 TRBV19 TGTGCCAGTAGTATCGAGGGGTTAGTTCTTGAGCAGTTCTTC CASSIEGLVLEQFF
TRBD1 - TRBJ2-7 TRBV15 TGTGCCACCAGCAGAGAGGGACAGAGCTCCTACGAGCAGTACTTC CATSREGQSSYEQYF
TRBD2 - TRBJ2-2 TRBV9 TGTGCCAGCAGCAGCGGGACGGTGGGGAACACCGGGGAGCTGTTTTTT CASSSGTVGNTGELFF
TRBD2 - TRBJ2-1 TRBV7-9 TGTGCCAGCAGCGGCGGGGGTAACTCCTACAATGAGCAGTTCTTC CASSGGGNSYNEQFF
- few TRBJ1-2 TRBV7-3 TGTGCCAGCACCAAAAGGGGTGATTGGCACTATGGCTACACCTTC CASTKRGDWHYGYTF
- once TRBJ2-1 TRBV6-5 TGTGCCAGCAGGGGTTACAATGAGCAGTTCTTC CASRGYNEQFF
TRBD1 medium-sized TRBJ2-7 TRBV15 TGTGCCACCTCCGTCAGACAGGGGGCAATCAGGGAGCAGTACTTC CATSVRQGAIREQYF
- medium-sized TRBJ1-1 TRBV5-6 TGTGCCAGCAGCTTGTCGGGGGGTAGCGCTGAAGCTTTCTTT CASSLSGGSAEAFF
TRBD1 - TRBJ1-1 TRBV19 TGTGCCAGTAGTAAAGACAGGGGTACTGAAGCTTTCTTT CASSKDRGTEAFF
TRBD2 - TRBJ2-7 TRBV19 TGTGCCAGTAGTATAGCCCGACTAGCGTCCCACGAGCAGTACTTC CASSIARLASHEQYF
- - TRBJ1-1 TRBV30 TGTGCCTGGGGGGAGGTAGGGATGGAAGCTTTCTTT CAWGEVGMEAFF
- - TRBJ1-5 TRBV6-6 TGTGCCAGCAGACGGGGGAATCAGCCCCAGCATTTT CASRRGNQPQHF
TRBD2 once TRBJ2-7 TRBV15 TGTGCCACCAGCAGAGGCAGCGGGAGGACCTACGAGCAGTACTTC CATSRGSGRTYEQYF
- - TRBJ1-1 TRBV7-2 TGTGCCAGCAGCTCAGCCCCCAGGGTAACTGAAGCTTTCTTT CASSSAPRVTEAFF
TRBD1 - TRBJ1-6 TRBV5-6 TGTGCCAGCACCTCCTTGGAGGGGGCAGGATATAATTCACCCCTCCACTTT CASTSLEGAGYNSPLHF
- - TRBJ1-5 TRBV15 TGTGCCACCAGCAGAGGGTCGGCAGGGTTGGGGCAGCCCCAGCATTTT CATSRGSAGLGQPQHF
TRBD2 - TRBJ2-2 TRBV6-6 TGTGCCAGCAGCCCCCGGGGGGGATGGAGCACCGGGGAGCTGTTTTTT CASSPRGGWSTGELFF